Listed below are T cell receptor beta chains from one sample, sequenced in a study of blood T cell repertoires in COVID-19. Generated by immunoSEQ multiplex PCR, the TCRdb table keeps only in-frame clones and is missing some. The sample carries about 75,000 clones, around 89% recorded once. Input material: peripheral blood. The receptors stem from a human donor in a cohort sampled during active COVID-19. Each CDR3 is given without its conserved first and last residue.

len | v_gene | CDR3aa
13 | TRBV15 | ATSSGDGGFDEQY
11 | TRBV25-1 | ASSEFGQNGYT
15 | TRBV7-9 | ASSLVASGGVQETQY
12 | TRBV7-9 | ASSSTGGRETQY
10 | TRBV29-1 | SVARAGTEAF
14 | TRBV15 | ATSREGQGAGDTQY
13 | TRBV5-1 | ASSLIWDRGSPLH
12 | TRBV3-1/TRBV3-2 | ASSQLYSGNTIY
14 | TRBV11-3 | ASSYGRGPGTGELF
15 | TRBV10-1 | ASSDRLAGGRTGELF
11 | TRBV10-2 | ASRGYRTYEQY
14 | TRBV3-1/TRBV3-2 | ASSRDRVSSGNTIY
15 | TRBV5-1 | ASSTGTSGSFYNEQF
13 | TRBV11-2 | ASSSQTRLAGELF
14 | TRBV5-5 | ASSLGLSHNTDTQY
11 | TRBV28 | ASTKPGDTEAF
10 | TRBV5-6 | ASSSDLLALH
13 | TRBV19 | ASRERRGLNQPQH
15 | TRBV5-1 | ASSSGTGHSGTDTQY
11 | TRBV18 | ASSPGAQETQY
16 | TRBV7-2 | ASSLDRGWGGLNTEAF
11 | TRBV3-1/TRBV3-2 | ASSEGYGYGYT